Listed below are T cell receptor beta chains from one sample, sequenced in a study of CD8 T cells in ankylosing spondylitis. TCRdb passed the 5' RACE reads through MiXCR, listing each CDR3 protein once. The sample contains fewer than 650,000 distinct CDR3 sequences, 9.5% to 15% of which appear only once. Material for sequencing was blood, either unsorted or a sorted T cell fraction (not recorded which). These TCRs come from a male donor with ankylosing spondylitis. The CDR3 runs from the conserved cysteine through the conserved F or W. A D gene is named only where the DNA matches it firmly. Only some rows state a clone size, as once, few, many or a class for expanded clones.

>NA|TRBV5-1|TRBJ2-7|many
CASSSESGEQYF
TGCGCCAGCAGCTCTGAATCGGGCGAGCAGTACTTC
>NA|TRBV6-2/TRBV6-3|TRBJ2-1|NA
CASSRRIQQFF
TGTGCCAGCAGTCGAAGAATACAGCAGTTCTTC
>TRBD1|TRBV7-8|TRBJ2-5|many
CASSPSGTAQETQYF
TGTGCCAGCAGCCCCAGTGGGACAGCCCAAGAGACCCAGTACTTC
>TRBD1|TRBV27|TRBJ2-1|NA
CASSFLQGTLVNEQFF
TGTGCCAGCAGTTTCTTACAGGGGACACTTGTCAATGAGCAGTTCTTC
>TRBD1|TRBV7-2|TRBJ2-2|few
CAKRQGVNTGELFF
TGTGCCAAGAGACAGGGAGTGAACACCGGGGAGCTGTTTTTT
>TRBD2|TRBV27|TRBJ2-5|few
CASRGPAGALETQYF
TGTGCCAGCAGAGGTCCAGCGGGAGCACTGGAGACCCAGTACTTC
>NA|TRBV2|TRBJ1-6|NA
CASSVDGNNSPLHF
TGTGCCAGCAGTGTGGACGGAAATAATTCACCCCTCCACTTT
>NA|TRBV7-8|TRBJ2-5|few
CASSLSRDTGFSSTQYF
TGTGCCAGCAGCTTATCCCGGGACACCGGTTTTTCAAGCACCCAGTACTTC
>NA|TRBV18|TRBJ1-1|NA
CASSSGAQRSTEAFF
TGTGCCAGCTCATCGGGAGCCCAAAGGAGCACTGAAGCTTTCTTT
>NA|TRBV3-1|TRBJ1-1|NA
CASSQAQGAFF
TGTGCCAGCAGCCAAGCCCAGGGAGCTTTCTTT
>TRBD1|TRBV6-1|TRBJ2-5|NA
CASTHRGLGETQYF
TGTGCCAGCACCCACAGGGGGCTAGGAGAGACCCAGTACTTC
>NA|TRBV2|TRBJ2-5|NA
CASRGGQKETQYF
TGTGCCAGCAGGGGGGGACAGAAAGAGACCCAGTACTTC
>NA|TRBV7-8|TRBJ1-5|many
CASSLARTVSNQPQHF
TGTGCCAGCAGCTTAGCGAGGACAGTTAGCAATCAGCCCCAGCATTTT
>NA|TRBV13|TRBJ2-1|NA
CASSLIAPRGEQFF
TGTGCCAGCAGCTTAATAGCCCCAAGGGGGGAGCAGTTCTTC
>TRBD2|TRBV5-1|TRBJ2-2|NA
CASSWEGRDTGELFF
TGCGCCAGCAGCTGGGAAGGGAGGGACACCGGGGAGCTGTTTTTT
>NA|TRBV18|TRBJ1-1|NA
CASSPHPEAFF
TGTGCCAGCTCACCACATCCTGAAGCTTTCTTT
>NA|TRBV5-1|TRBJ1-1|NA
CASSPEVGKESEAFF
TGCGCCAGCAGCCCAGAGGTAGGGAAGGAGTCTGAAGCTTTCTTT
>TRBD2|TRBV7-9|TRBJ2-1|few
CASTSFVSGRAREQFF
TGTGCCAGCACCTCTTTTGTTAGCGGGAGGGCCCGTGAGCAGTTCTTC
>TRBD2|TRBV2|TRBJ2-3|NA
CASSESSGAPDTQYF
TGTGCCAGCAGTGAAAGTAGCGGGGCCCCAGATACGCAGTATTTT
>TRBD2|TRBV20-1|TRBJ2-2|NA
CSALSGRGTGELFF
TGCAGTGCCCTTAGCGGGAGAGGCACCGGGGAGCTGTTTTTT